This is a list of T cell receptor beta chains from one sample in a study of early T cells in non-severe SARS-CoV-2 infection. MiXCR was run by TCRdb on the 5' RACE reads, yielding one entry per CDR3 protein. Among about 76,000 distinct CDR3 sequences, 10% to 15% were seen once, and the ten largest hold 3.4%. Sequenced sample: whole blood. The receptors stem from an adult who was a healthcare worker with PCR-confirmed SARS-CoV-2 infection or an uninfected control (not recorded which). CDR3s include the opening cysteine and the closing phenylalanine or tryptophan. The D gene is left open where the match is weak. Only part of the rows carry a size: once, few, many, or a class if the clone is expanded.

V gene	J gene	D gene	clone size	CDR3 protein	CDR3 DNA
TRBV3-1	TRBJ2-7	.	.	CASSHTPYEQYF	TGTGCCAGCAGCCATACCCCCTACGAGCAGTACTTC
TRBV11-2	TRBJ2-2	.	.	CASSETSRGTGELFF	TGTGCCAGCAGCGAAACTAGCCGGGGCACCGGGGAGCTGTTTTTT
TRBV29-1	TRBJ2-3	.	many	CSVERATDTQYF	TGCAGCGTTGAAAGGGCCACAGATACGCAGTATTTT
TRBV20-1	TRBJ2-7	TRBD2	many	CSALAQGLAASYEQYF	TGCAGTGCTCTAGCCCAGGGACTAGCGGCCTCCTACGAGCAGTACTTC
TRBV5-1	TRBJ2-2	TRBD2	.	CASSLTAGGTGELFF	TGCGCCAGCAGCTTGACCGCGGGAGGCACCGGGGAGCTGTTTTTT
TRBV5-1	TRBJ1-1	.	.	CASRSFMNTEAFF	TGCGCCAGCAGGAGCTTCATGAACACTGAAGCTTTCTTT
TRBV5-4	TRBJ2-7	.	few	CASSLVTAYEQYF	TGTGCCAGCAGCTTGGTGACAGCCTACGAGCAGTACTTC
TRBV6-1	TRBJ1-2	.	.	CASRLTTVYGYTF	TGTGCCAGCAGATTGACAACGGTCTATGGCTACACCTTC
TRBV7-6	TRBJ1-5	TRBD1	many	CASSRTGDTGQPQHF	TGTGCCAGCAGCCGTACAGGGGATACAGGACAGCCCCAGCATTTT
TRBV2	TRBJ2-2	.	few	CASQWSGELFF	TGTGCCAGCCAGTGGTCCGGGGAGCTGTTTTTT
TRBV7-2	TRBJ2-1	TRBD2	few	CASRWTSGSKDEQFF	TGTGCCAGCAGATGGACTAGCGGGAGTAAAGATGAGCAGTTCTTC
TRBV7-4	TRBJ1-1	.	.	CASSLAWNQVFF	TGTGCCAGCAGCTTAGCTTGGAACCAAGTTTTCTTT
TRBV7-9	TRBJ2-1	TRBD1	many	CASSGTGYNEQFF	TGTGCCAGCAGCGGGACAGGGTACAATGAGCAGTTCTTC
TRBV12-3/TRBV12-4	TRBJ2-2	TRBD2	many	CASSLSTGGVTGELFF	TGTGCCAGCAGTTTATCTACGGGAGGGGTCACCGGGGAGCTGTTTTTT
TRBV5-1	TRBJ2-7	TRBD1	.	CASSPGQGSYEQYF	TGCGCCAGCAGTCCGGGACAGGGTTCGTACGAGCAGTACTTC
TRBV29-1	TRBJ2-1	.	.	CSAPPGAPDAAYNEQFF	TGCAGCGCCCCCCCGGGGGCACCCGATGCAGCTTACAATGAGCAGTTCTTC
TRBV18	TRBJ1-4	.	.	CASSPQQGGEKLFF	TGTGCCAGCTCACCGCAACAGGGAGGGGAAAAACTGTTTTTT
TRBV11-2	TRBJ2-7	.	many	CASSLGRDPYEQYF	TGTGCCAGCAGCTTAGGGCGAGACCCCTACGAGCAGTACTTC
TRBV3-1	TRBJ2-2	TRBD2	few	CASSLAGGPAGELFF	TGTGCCAGCAGCCTAGCGGGAGGGCCCGCCGGGGAGCTGTTTTTT
TRBV20-1	TRBJ2-7	.	.	CSAPISIGPGEQYF	TGCAGTGCTCCCATTAGCATCGGGCCCGGCGAGCAGTACTTC
TRBV20-1	TRBJ1-2	.	.	CSARDEKWGYTF	TGCAGTGCTAGAGATGAGAAGTGGGGCTACACCTTC
TRBV2	TRBJ1-2	.	few	CASSGEGIYGYTF	TGTGCCAGCAGTGGGGAGGGGATCTATGGCTACACCTTC
TRBV11-2	TRBJ1-2	.	once	CAISLSWQGSGYTF	TGTGCCATCAGCTTATCCTGGCAGGGGTCTGGCTACACCTTC
TRBV5-5	TRBJ1-1	TRBD1	.	CASSLAGTANTEAFF	TGTGCCAGCAGCTTGGCCGGGACAGCGAACACTGAAGCTTTCTTT
TRBV5-1	TRBJ2-5	TRBD1	.	CASSPGTEQETQYF	TGCGCCAGCAGCCCCGGGACAGAGCAAGAGACCCAGTACTTC
TRBV27	TRBJ2-1	TRBD2	many	CASSGIGTSGSNEQFF	TGTGCCAGCAGTGGTATCGGGACTAGCGGGAGCAATGAGCAGTTCTTC
TRBV7-9	TRBJ1-1	.	.	CASSLGLGTEAFF	TGTGCCAGCAGCTTAGGATTGGGCACTGAAGCTTTCTTT
TRBV5-4	TRBJ1-1	.	many	CASSLVGYPEAFF	TGTGCCAGCAGCTTGGTAGGGTACCCTGAAGCTTTCTTT
TRBV19	TRBJ2-3	.	.	CASSIEPNGDTQYF	TGTGCCAGTAGTATAGAACCGAACGGGGATACGCAGTATTTT
TRBV20-1	TRBJ2-3	TRBD2	.	CSARRGGSRTDTQYF	TGCAGTGCTAGGAGAGGCGGGAGCAGGACAGATACGCAGTATTTT
TRBV7-9	TRBJ2-3	TRBD2	few	CASIAGSPHTSGRLDTQYF	TGTGCCAGCATCGCGGGCTCCCCGCACACTAGCGGGAGATTAGATACGCAGTATTTT
TRBV9	TRBJ2-2	.	few	CASSVYRDATGELFF	TGTGCCAGCAGCGTCTACAGGGATGCGACCGGGGAGCTGTTTTTT
TRBV28	TRBJ2-1	.	.	CAARGANEQFF	TGTGCCGCCCGAGGGGCCAATGAGCAGTTCTTC
TRBV20-1	TRBJ2-3	.	once	CSARGRGTPRTDTQYF	TGCAGTGCTAGAGGCCGGGGCACCCCTCGCACAGATACGCAGTATTTT
TRBV30	TRBJ1-4	.	many	CAWSVPLSGFNEKLFF	TGTGCCTGGAGTGTACCGCTCAGCGGGTTTAATGAAAAACTGTTTTTT
TRBV20-1	TRBJ2-1	TRBD2	.	CSGNGRLAGTNEQFF	TGCAGTGGAAACGGGAGGCTAGCGGGAACCAATGAGCAGTTCTTC
TRBV29-1	TRBJ2-5	.	.	CSVVLASGTQYF	TGCAGCGTTGTTCTTGCCTCGGGGACCCAGTACTTC
TRBV5-1	TRBJ1-2	TRBD1	many	CASGRDRIDYGYTF	TGCGCCAGCGGCCGGGACAGGATCGACTATGGCTACACCTTC
TRBV10-3	TRBJ2-1	.	.	CAISEARDNEQFF	TGTGCCATCAGTGAGGCTAGAGACAATGAGCAGTTCTTC
TRBV28	TRBJ2-1	TRBD2	few	CASSLMGGSSYNEQFF	TGTGCCAGCAGTTTAATGGGGGGGAGCTCCTACAATGAGCAGTTCTTC